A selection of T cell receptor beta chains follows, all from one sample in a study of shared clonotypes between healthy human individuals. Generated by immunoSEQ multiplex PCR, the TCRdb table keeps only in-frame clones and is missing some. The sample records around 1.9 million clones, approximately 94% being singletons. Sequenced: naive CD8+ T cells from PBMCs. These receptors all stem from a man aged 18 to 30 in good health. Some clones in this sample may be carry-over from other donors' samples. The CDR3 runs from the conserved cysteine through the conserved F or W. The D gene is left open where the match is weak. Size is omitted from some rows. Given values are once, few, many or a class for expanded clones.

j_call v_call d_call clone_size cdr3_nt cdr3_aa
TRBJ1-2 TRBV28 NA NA TGTGCCAGCAGTTCATATAATGGACGGATCTATGGCTACACCTTC CASSSYNGRIYGYTF
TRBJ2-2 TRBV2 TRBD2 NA TGTGCCAGCAACGGACCTGGGACTAGCGTTTACACCGGGGAGCTGTTTTTT CASNGPGTSVYTGELFF
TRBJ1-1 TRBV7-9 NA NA TGTGCCAGCAGCGCGAGGAGGGGTACAGGAACTGAAGCTTTCTTT CASSARRGTGTEAFF
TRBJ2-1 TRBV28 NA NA TGTGCCAGCAGTTTTGATGGTATTCGCTCCTACAATGAGCAGTTCTTC CASSFDGIRSYNEQFF
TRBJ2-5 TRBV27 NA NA TGTGCCAGCAGTTTACTTCAGCAAGAGACCCAGTACTTC CASSLLQQETQYF
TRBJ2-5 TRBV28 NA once TGTGCCAGCAGCCTGGGGGGACGGGAGACCCAGTACTTC CASSLGGRETQYF
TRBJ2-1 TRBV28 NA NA TGTGCCAGCAGTTTCCCGACCGGAGGAGGGCCCTCCTACAATGAGCAGTTCTTC CASSFPTGGGPSYNEQFF
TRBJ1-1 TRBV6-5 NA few TGTGCCGTACAAGCAGGGGAAACGAACACTGAAGCTTTCTTT CAVQAGETNTEAFF
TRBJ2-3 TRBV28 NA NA TGTGCCAGCAGTCTAGGACAGATTTTAGTAGATACGCAGTATTTT CASSLGQILVDTQYF
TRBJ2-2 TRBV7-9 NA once TGTGCCAGCCCGGGAATCGGGGAGCTGTTTTTT CASPGIGELFF
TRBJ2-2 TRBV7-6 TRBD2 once TGTGCCAGCAGCTTAGCGGCTAGCGGGAGCGCGAGATTCACCGGGGAGCTGTTTTTT CASSLAASGSARFTGELFF
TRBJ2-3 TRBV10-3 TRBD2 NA TGTGCCATCAGTCAACGGGACTACGCAAACACAGATACGCAGTATTTT CAISQRDYANTDTQYF
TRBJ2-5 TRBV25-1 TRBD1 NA TGTGCCAGCATGGACAGGGGGCTTGAGACCCAGTACTTC CASMDRGLETQYF
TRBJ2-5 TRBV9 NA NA TGTGCCAGCAGCGTAGTAGCAGGGGAGACCCAGTACTTC CASSVVAGETQYF
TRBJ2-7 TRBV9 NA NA TGTGCCAGCAGCGTATCTCCAGACACGGGGTACGAGCAGTACTTC CASSVSPDTGYEQYF
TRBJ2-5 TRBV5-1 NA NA TGCGCCAGCAGCTTGTTGGGTTGGGAGACCCAGTACTTC CASSLLGWETQYF
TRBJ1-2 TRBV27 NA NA TGTGCCAGCAGTTACCATCCGAACTATGGCTACACCTTC CASSYHPNYGYTF
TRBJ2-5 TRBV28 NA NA TGTGCCAGCAGCTCCGGCCAGGTTCAAGAGACCCAGTACTTC CASSSGQVQETQYF
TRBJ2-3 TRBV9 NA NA TGTGCCAGCAATACAGGAAACACAGATACGCAGTATTTT CASNTGNTDTQYF
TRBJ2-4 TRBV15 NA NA TGTGCCACCAGCTATGGACAAACGAACATTCAGTACTTC CATSYGQTNIQYF
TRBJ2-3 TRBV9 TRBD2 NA TGTGCCAGCAGCGCTTCGGGGGGAGGCTACGGAGATACGCAGTATTTT CASSASGGGYGDTQYF
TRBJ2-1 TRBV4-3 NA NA TGCGCCAGCAGCCAAGATCTAGGGAATCCCTACAATGAGCAGTTCTTC CASSQDLGNPYNEQFF
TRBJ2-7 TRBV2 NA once TGTGCCAGTGGGGTGGCAATCTACTACGAGCAGTACTTC CASGVAIYYEQYF
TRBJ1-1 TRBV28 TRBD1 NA TGTGCCGGCGCGAGACAGGGTTCCTCGAACACTGAAGCTTTCTTT CAGARQGSSNTEAFF
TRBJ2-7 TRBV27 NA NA TGTGCCAGCAGTTTATCGTTTGTGAATAGCATCTACGAGCAGTACTTC CASSLSFVNSIYEQYF
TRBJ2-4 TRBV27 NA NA TGTGCCAGCAGTTTAATTCCGGATCAGCTAGCCAAAAACATTCAGTACTTC CASSLIPDQLAKNIQYF
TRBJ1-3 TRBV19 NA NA TGTGCCAGTAGTATGCGGGTCAGCGTGACTGGAAACACCATATATTTT CASSMRVSVTGNTIYF
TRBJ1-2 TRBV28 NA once TGTGCCAGCAGTTTACCTGGGAACTATGGCTACACCTTC CASSLPGNYGYTF
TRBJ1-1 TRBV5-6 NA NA TGTGCCAGCAGCGTGGACATACCGAACACTGAAGCTTTCTTT CASSVDIPNTEAFF
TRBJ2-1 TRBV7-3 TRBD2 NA TGTGCCAGCAGCAGCGGGGGATACAATGAGCAGTTCTTC CASSSGGYNEQFF
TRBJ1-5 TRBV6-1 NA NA TGTGCCAGCAGTGAAATTCAGCCCCAGCATTTT CASSEIQPQHF
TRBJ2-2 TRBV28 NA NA TGTGCCAGCAGTCAGTGGTACGCGAACACCGGGGAGCTGTTTTTT CASSQWYANTGELFF
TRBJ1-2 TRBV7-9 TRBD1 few TGTGCCAGCAGCTTTGACAGGGGGCGCGATGCATCTGGCTACACCTTC CASSFDRGRDASGYTF
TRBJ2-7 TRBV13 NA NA TGTGCCAGCAGCCCCGCTGTAGGATTTGCGATTGAGCAGTACTTC CASSPAVGFAIEQYF
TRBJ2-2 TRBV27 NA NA TGTGCCAGCAGTTTTGTGGGGGGACACACCGGGGAGCTGTTTTTT CASSFVGGHTGELFF
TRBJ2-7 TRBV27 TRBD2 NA TGTGCCAGCAGTTTAAGCGGGAACTACTACGAGCAGTACTTC CASSLSGNYYEQYF
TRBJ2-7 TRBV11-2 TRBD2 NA TGTGCCAGCAGCGAAAGGACTAGCCCCGAGCAATACTTC CASSERTSPEQYF
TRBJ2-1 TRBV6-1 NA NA TGTGCCAGCAGTCAGACTCCGTGGAATGAGCAGTTCTTC CASSQTPWNEQFF
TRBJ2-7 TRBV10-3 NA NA TGTGCCATCAGTGAGAGGGTGAACTTAAACTACGAGCAGTACTTC CAISERVNLNYEQYF
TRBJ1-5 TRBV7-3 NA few TGTGCCAGCAGCTTAACATATGGGCAGCCCCAGCATTTT CASSLTYGQPQHF
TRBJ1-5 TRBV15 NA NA TGTGCCACCAGCAGACACCGGGACACCCGAGATGGGGAAAGCAATCAGCCCCAGCATTTT CATSRHRDTRDGESNQPQHF
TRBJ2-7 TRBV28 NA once TGTGCCAGCAGTTTGCTCTTACGGAGCTCGGTGGAGCAGTACTTC CASSLLLRSSVEQYF
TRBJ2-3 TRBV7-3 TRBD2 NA TGTGCCAGCAGTCTGGGAGGGGAATCGAGCACAGATACGCAGTATTTT CASSLGGESSTDTQYF
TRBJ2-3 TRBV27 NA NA TGTGCCAGCAGTTTCCTCCCGGGACATCCAACAGATACGCAGTATTTT CASSFLPGHPTDTQYF